This T cell receptor (beta chain) is from a study of spatial heterogeneity in lung cancer. Specified time point: sample taken at primary tumor resection. Extraction of whole RNA from tumor, nontumor lung or frozen PBMC preceded unsorted sequencing. MiXCR was run by TCRdb on the 5' RACE reads, yielding one entry per CDR3 protein. The profile shows several thousand distinct CDR3 sequences, 3.5% to 5% of them singletons. Trimming left V 0 bases short and J 4 bases short, with 12 bases between. Germline V gives CDR1 DFQATT, CDR2 SNEGSKA (reference sequence). The CDR3 contains 14 residues. This clonotype was recorded many times. Because this beta chain is a stray read in a library intended to capture alpha chains, its abundance should not be given much weight.

This TCR came from a female donor with early-stage non-small cell lung cancer. The J gene is TRBJ1-2, the V gene TRBV20-1; D is perhaps TRBD1 (5 bases). The input for sequencing was normal lung tissue next to the tumor, taken at surgery. CDR3 amino acids: CSAREGEKVYGYTF. CDR3 in DNA: TGCAGTGCTAGAGAAGGGGAGAAGGTCTATGGCTACACCTTC.